The 25 T cell receptor beta chains reported below all come from one sample, sequenced in a study of T cell clonality in common variable immunodeficiency. Measured with immunoSEQ multiplex PCR; TCRdb has only the in-frame clones, and not every one. Sampling found approximately 52,000 clones, none seen once. Sequenced input: peripheral blood mononuclear cells. These receptors were taken from a person aged 18-69 years in good health.

This clone came up a few times. The observed sequence ends 3 residues before the CDR3 terminus, with the missing tail filled in from the germline J gene. The chain joins TRBV5-5 to TRBJ2-7, with a tentative D call TRBD2 (5 bases). Per the germline V gene, CDR1 is SGHKS and CDR2 is YYEKEE (reference sequence). Trimming cost V 0 bases and J 3 bases, with 13 bases left between them. This CDR3 is built from 15 residues. Partial CDR3 DNA: TGTGCCAGCAGCTTGGGACAAGGAGGACTCTACGAG. Translation: CASSLGQGGLYE. The CDR3 as a whole reads CASSLGQGGLYEQYF. Variable domain in full (rest from reference TRBV5-5 and TRBJ2-7): DAGVTQSPTHLIKTRGQQVTLRCSPISGHKSVSWYQQVLGQGPQFIFQYYEKEERGRGNFPDRFSARQFPNYSSELNVNALLLGDSALYLCASSLGQGGLYEQYFGPGTRLTVT.

Turning to this clone: The CDR3 extends 3 residues past the end of the read, so its final part is completed from the germline J gene. The chain couples TRBV30 to TRBJ1-2; D unresolved. The CDR3 contains 12 residues. Germline V gives CDR1 GTSNPN, CDR2 SVGIG (reference sequence). The DNA read from the CDR3 is TGTGCCTGGAGTGTCAGGCTATACGAC. Translation gives CAWSVRLYD. The complete CDR3 reads CAWSVRLYDYTF.

This clone was found many times. With the read ending 3 residues before the CDR3 end, the germline J gene is used to fill in that end. V usage is TRBV7-9 and J usage is TRBJ1-1; D remains unclear. Trimming took 4 bases from V and 3 from J, leaving 9 bases between them. The CDR3 has 13 residues. Per germline, CDR1 SEHNR and CDR2 FQNEAQ (reference sequence). The sequenced CDR3 bases are TGTGCCAGCAGCTGGCGACGGGACACTGAA. Translated: CASSWRRDTE. The entire CDR3 protein is CASSWRRDTEAFF.

Many counts were recorded for this clone. The CDR3 goes on 3 residues after the read ends, and that part is filled in from the germline J gene. This rearrangement joins TRBV5-5 to TRBJ2-5; D may be TRBD1 (6 bases). CDR1 is SGHKS and CDR2 is YYEKEE in the germline V gene (reference sequence). The CDR3 covers 14 residues. The germline V and J ends were trimmed by 4 bases and 5 bases, with 15 bases remaining between them. The CDR3 sequence is CASSPPGARETQYF. The part of the CDR3 DNA that was read is TGTGCCAGCAGCCCACCAGGGGCCCGGGAGACC.

Concerning this clone itself: The read ends 3 residues before the CDR3 terminus; that terminus is restored from the germline J gene. The chain combines TRBV7-2 with TRBJ2-3; a weak D match, TRBD2 (6 bases). Per germline, CDR1 SGHTA and CDR2 FQGNSA. V shed 0 bases and J shed 4 bases, with 17 bases lying between them. The CDR3 has 17 amino acids. The CDR3 spells CASSLALRGRRSDTQYF. The CDR3 bases that were read are TGTGCCAGCAGCTTAGCTTTGCGGGGTCGTCGTTCAGATACG. The full variable domain, its missing parts supplied by reference TRBV7-2 and TRBJ2-3, is GAGVSQSPSNKVTEKGKDVELRCDPISGHTALYWYRQSLGQGLEFLIYFQGNSAPDKSGLPSDRFSAERTGGSVSTLTIQRTQQEDSAVYLCASSLALRGRRSDTQYFGPGTRLTVL.

In this sample, this clone turned up many times. Read data end 3 residues before the CDR3 end; the end is taken from the germline J gene. The chain employs TRBV6-1 and TRBJ1-4; D is possibly TRBD1 (5 bases). This CDR3 spans 14 amino acids. Per germline, CDR1 MNHNS and CDR2 SASEGT. V was pared by 3 bases and J by 6 bases, with 11 bases between. This CDR3 reads CASSDQGEYEKLFF. The covered CDR3 bases are TGTGCCAGCAGTGATCAGGGCGAATATGAAAAA.

Regarding this clone: Read coverage stops 3 residues before the CDR3 terminus; the germline J gene supplies the remainder. The chain employs TRBV18 and TRBJ1-1; D remains unclear. V was pared by 6 bases and J by 1 base, with 18 bases between. The CDR3 is 16 amino acids. Germline loops: CDR1 KGHSH, CDR2 LQKENI. CDR3 DNA (partial): TGTGCCAGCTCTTTCCTGGCGGAGATGAAGAACACTGAA. This translates into CASSFLAEMKNTE. The full CDR3 protein is CASSFLAEMKNTEAFF. The variable domain in full, completed from reference TRBV18 and TRBJ1-1, reads NAGVMQNPRHLVRRRGQEARLRCSPMKGHSHVYWYRQLPEEGLKFMVYLQKENIIDESGMPKERFSAEFPKEGPSILRIQQVVRGDSAAYFCASSFLAEMKNTEAFFGQGTRLTVV.

In its sample, this clone was seen many times. The read terminates 3 residues ahead of where the CDR3 ends, so the germline J gene completes it. The chain links TRBV20-1 to TRBJ1-2; 11 bases fit TRBD1. The ends lost 6 bases at V and 3 bases at J; junction bases unmatched: 3. Germline values: CDR1 DFQATT, CDR2 SNEGSKA (reference sequence). The CDR3 has 13 residues. The CDR3 is CSARTGGDYGYTF. Partial CDR3 DNA: TGCAGTGCCAGGACAGGGGGCGACTATGGC.

This clone occurred many times. The observed sequence ends 3 residues before the CDR3 terminus, with the missing tail filled in from the germline J gene. The chain employs TRBV18 and TRBJ2-1; no firm D call. V lost 4 bases and J lost 3, with 7 bases in between. The CDR3 contains 13 residues. Germline lookup yields CDR1 KGHSH and CDR2 LQKENI. The CDR3 reads CASSLAVYNEQFF. The sequenced part of the CDR3 DNA is TGTGCCAGCTCACTGGCGGTCTACAATGAG. Full variable domain (rest looked up from reference TRBV18 and TRBJ2-1): NAGVMQNPRHLVRRRGQEARLRCSPMKGHSHVYWYRQLPEEGLKFMVYLQKENIIDESGMPKERFSAEFPKEGPSILRIQQVVRGDSAAYFCASSLAVYNEQFFGPGTRLTVL.

This clone was seen more than once but under ten times. The CDR3 end lies 3 residues beyond the end of the read and is filled in from the germline J gene. The chain joins TRBV19 to TRBJ1-1; 7 nucleotides match TRBD1. V shed 1 base and J 5 bases; nucleotides not matched to a gene: 7. CDR3 length equals 15 residues. CDR1 and CDR2 (germline): LNHDA, SQIVND (reference sequence). The CDR3 loop is CASSIVGQPFTEAFF. The CDR3 DNA, read in part, is TGTGCCAGTAGTATAGTGGGACAGCCCTTTACTGAA. Full variable domain (outside the CDR3, taken from reference TRBV19 and TRBJ1-1): DGGITQSPKYLFRKEGQNVTLSCEQNLNHDAMYWYRQDPGQGLRLIYYSQIVNDFQKGDIAEGYSVSREKKESFPLTVTSAQKNPTAFYLCASSIVGQPFTEAFFGQGTRLTVV.

This clone came up many times. Read coverage stops 3 residues before the CDR3 terminus; the germline J gene supplies the remainder. The chain has TRBV12-3 or TRBV12-4 and TRBJ2-5; TRBD2 matches 9 bases. The junction had 7 bases not matched to a gene; V was cut back by 1 base and J by 4 bases. The CDR3 runs to 16 residues. CDR3 sequence: CASSLEAGGSGETQYF. CDR3 DNA (partial): TGTGCCAGCAGTTTAGAGGCGGGAGGGTCGGGAGAGACC.

This clone was seen many times. Read data end 3 residues before the CDR3 end; the end is taken from the germline J gene. J is TRBJ2-1 and V is TRBV30; 14 bases align to TRBD2. J gave up 4 bases and V 0 bases, and 11 bases lay outside the gene matches. This CDR3 is built from 19 residues. The germline CDR1 and CDR2 sequences are GTSNPN and SVGIG (reference sequence). The CDR3 region is CAWSVRGTSGRGLYNEQFF. The sequenced part of the CDR3 DNA is TGTGCCTGGAGTGTAAGGGGGACTAGCGGGAGAGGTTTATACAATGAG.

This clone was counted ten times or more. The read terminates 3 residues before the CDR3 end, so the remaining end is supplied by the germline J gene. J is TRBJ2-1 and V is TRBV7-9; 9 nucleotides match TRBD2. The CDR3 totals 15 residues. Germline V gene sequence: CDR1 SEHNR, CDR2 FQNEAQ (reference sequence). V lost 3 bases to trimming and J lost 7 bases; unmatched junction nucleotides: 7. The CDR3 is CASSFFSGSFNEQFF. Partial CDR3 DNA: TGTGCCAGCAGCTTTTTTAGCGGGAGTTTTAATGAG. The whole variable domain, remainder taken from reference TRBV7-9 and TRBJ2-1, is DTGVSQNPRHKITKRGQNVTFRCDPISEHNRLYWYRQTLGQGPEFLTYFQNEAQLEKSRLLSDRFSAERPKGSFSTLEIQRTEQGDSAMYLCASSFFSGSFNEQFFGPGTRLTVL.

This clone occurred many times. Sequencing ends 3 residues short of the CDR3 end; the germline J gene provides the rest. This chain uses TRBV6-9 with TRBJ1-4; TRBD1 agrees at 12 bases. The CDR3 spans 21 residues. After removal of 2 bases from V and 10 bases from J, the junction contained 23 bases not matched to a gene. Germline CDR1 is MNHGY and CDR2 is SVAAGI. CDR3 amino acids: CASSYGPYGVLDGTGGGKLFF. The covered CDR3 bases are TGTGCCAGCAGTTATGGTCCCTATGGAGTCTTAGATGGGACAGGGGGCGGAAAA.

In its sample, this clone was seen many times. The read falls 3 residues short of the CDR3 end, and the missing part is taken from the germline J gene. This sequence joins TRBV7-2 and TRBJ2-7; TRBD2 matches at 11 bases. Germline CDR1 is SGHTA and CDR2 is FQGNSA. The CDR3 contains 14 residues. The J segment lost 2 bases and the V segment lost 5 bases, leaving 2 bases of the junction unmatched. The CDR3: CASSAGLAAYEQYF. The sequenced CDR3 bases are TGTGCCAGCAGCGCGGGACTAGCGGCCTACGAG.

This clone was seen ten or more times. Read data end 3 residues before the CDR3 end; the end is taken from the germline J gene. The rearrangement uses TRBV11-3 and TRBJ1-5; D is perhaps TRBD1 (5 bases). Germline values: CDR1 SGHNT, CDR2 YENEEA. The CDR3 length is 13 residues. Trimming took 5 bases from V and 4 from J, leaving 9 bases between them. The CDR3 bases that were read are TGTGCCAGCAGCCCCGAGGGGAATCAGCCC. Amino acids: CASSPEGNQP. The full CDR3 sequence reads CASSPEGNQPQHF.

This clone was found many times. The read ends 3 residues early relative to the CDR3; the germline J gene fills the gap. This sequence joins TRBV10-3 and TRBJ2-7; 8 bases map to TRBD1. The CDR3 runs to 13 residues. The trim removed 11 bases at V and 2 bases at J, leaving 8 bases unmatched. Per germline, CDR1 ENHRY and CDR2 SYGVKD. The CDR3 reads CAGRQGRTYEQYF. The part of the CDR3 DNA that was read is TGTGCCGGCCGACAGGGGAGGACCTACGAG.

This clone has a handful of counts. The CDR3 DNA, read in part, is TGTGCCAGTAGTAAAGCGGGAGGATTCTCTGGAAACACC. It specifies CASSKAGGFSGNT. From start to end, the CDR3 is CASSKAGGFSGNTIYF. The chain has TRBV19 and TRBJ1-3; D ambiguous. Coverage ceases 3 residues before the CDR3 finishes, and the germline J gene fills in the end. This CDR3 contains 16 residues. The germline V gene encodes CDR1 LNHDA and CDR2 SQIVND (reference sequence). The germline V and J ends were trimmed by 4 bases and 0 bases, with 13 bases remaining between them. The variable domain in full, with the rest retrieved from reference TRBV19 and TRBJ1-3, is DGGITQSPKYLFRKEGQNVTLSCEQNLNHDAMYWYRQDPGQGLRLIYYSQIVNDFQKGDIAEGYSVSREKKESFPLTVTSAQKNPTAFYLCASSKAGGFSGNTIYFGEGSWLTVV.

The sample holds many counts of this clone. The missing CDR3 end, 3 residues past where the read stops, is filled in from the germline J gene. The chain combines TRBV19 with TRBJ1-1; maybe TRBD1 (5 bases). CDR1 and CDR2 from the germline V gene are LNHDA and SQIVND (reference sequence). V was clipped by 4 bases and J by 0 bases, with 9 bases between them. The CDR3 sequence is 14 residues long. CDR3 bases read: TGTGCCAGTAGTACCAGGGTCATGAACACTGAA. Translation gives CASSTRVMNTE. The complete CDR3 protein is CASSTRVMNTEAFF.

This clone was counted at least ten times. The read stops 3 residues short of the end of the CDR3; the missing end is completed from the germline J gene. The gene calls are TRBV30 and TRBJ2-2; 8 nucleotides match TRBD2. Trimming took 4 bases from V and 7 from J; bases not matched to a gene: 5. CDR1 and CDR2 from the germline V gene are GTSNPN and SVGIG (reference sequence). The CDR3 sequence is 13 residues long. CDR3 loop: CAWKAGEVGELFF. Partial CDR3 DNA: TGTGCCTGGAAAGCGGGAGAAGTCGGGGAG.

As regards this clone: The CDR3 extends 3 residues past the end of the read, so its final part is completed from the germline J gene. The chain uses TRBV7-9 and TRBJ1-2; 8 bases map to TRBD1. Germline V lookup: CDR1 SEHNR, CDR2 FQNEAQ (reference sequence). The CDR3 has 14 residues. Trimming cost V 4 bases and J 5 bases; bases outside gene matches: 6. Here the CDR3 reads CASSSDRGRYGYTF. The CDR3 DNA, read in part, is TGTGCCAGCAGCTCTGACAGGGGACGGTATGGC.

This clone occurred many times. The CDR3 is cut off 3 residues early in the read; its end comes from the germline J gene. The J gene is TRBJ1-6, the V gene TRBV19; 10 bases align to TRBD1. Germline trimming cut 5 bases from V and 7 bases from J; bases unmatched to any gene: 11. In germline, CDR1 is LNHDA, CDR2 SQIVND (reference sequence). The length of the CDR3 is 17 residues. This CDR3 is CASSQLTGGAENSPLHF. The DNA read from the CDR3 is TGTGCCAGTAGTCAATTGACAGGGGGCGCTGAGAATTCACCC.

This clone was detected ten times or more. Sequencing ends 3 residues short of the CDR3 end; the germline J gene provides the rest. This CDR3 is also generated by other DNA sequences in the sample. This sequence joins TRBV5-1 and TRBJ2-1; 10 bases fit TRBD2. From germline, CDR1 is SGHRS and CDR2 YFSETQ. The CDR3 extends over 15 amino acids. The V and J ends lost 0 bases and 4 bases, in that order; junction bases with no gene match: 1. The CDR3 sequence is CASSLGTSGYNEQFF. The part of the CDR3 DNA that was read is TGCGCCAGCAGCTTGGGGACTAGCGGTTACAATGAG.

This clone came up many times. The read halts 3 residues ahead of the CDR3 end, with the missing end drawn from the germline J gene. This chain joins TRBV6-1 and TRBJ2-5, with D tentatively TRBD1 (6 bases). The germline V and J ends were trimmed by 3 bases and 4 bases, with 12 bases remaining between them. This CDR3 has 14 amino acids. The germline V gene encodes CDR1 MNHNS and CDR2 SASEGT. The sequenced part of the CDR3 DNA is TGTGCCAGCAGTGAGAGGACAGCCCGAGAGACC. As protein: CASSERTARET. The entire CDR3 reads CASSERTARETQYF.

In the case of this clone: The read stops 3 residues short of the end of the CDR3; the missing end is completed from the germline J gene. The V gene is TRBV18, the J gene TRBJ2-1; D gene uncertain. The CDR3 runs 13 residues. From germline, CDR1 is KGHSH and CDR2 LQKENI. Trimming left V 0 bases short and J 9 bases short, with 9 bases between. The CDR3 sequence is CASSPPSYREQFF. The CDR3 bases that were read are TGTGCCAGCTCACCACCTTCCTACCGTGAG.